This T cell receptor beta chain comes out of a study of brain T cells in children with intractable seizures. The V segment lost 0 bases and the J segment 3 bases; nucleotides outside the gene matches: 25. From germline, CDR1 is LGHNT and CDR2 FRNRAP. The CDR3 runs to 23 residues. The data were produced by immunoSEQ multiplex PCR, yet TCRdb's version contains in-frame clones alone and is incomplete. The sample contains 300,000 to 400,000 clones, over 90% of which appear only once. Noted time point: blood from clinic visit 5 months post-surgery; TSC patient then seizure free. Pre-surgery treatment included at least one anti-epileptic drug.

This receptor was identified in a boy under two years old with tuberous sclerosis and intractable seizures. The sequencing here drew on peripheral blood, taken more than 4 months after surgery. This chain connects TRBV12-5 to TRBJ1-1; 10 nucleotides align to TRBD1. The CDR3 region has the DNA TGTGCTAGTGGTTTGGTTAAAACGGGACAGGGGTCGATGAGGGTCGGCAAGGACACTGAAGCTTTCTTT. Its protein product is CASGLVKTGQGSMRVGKDTEAFF.